This T cell receptor beta chain was recovered during a study of blood T cell repertoires in COVID-19. The wider study: Sites in the United States, Italy and Spain provided acute and convalescent COVID-19 samples. T cells, B-cell-depleted T cells, or PBMCs supplied cDNA or gDNA.

The CDR3 sequence is 16 residues long. With 6 bases removed from V and 4 bases from J, the gap between germline ends came to 16 bases. The V gene's germline CDR1 is LGHDT and CDR2 YNNKEL (reference sequence). Here immunoSEQ multiplex PCR was the method, and the copy in TCRdb shows in-frame clones only, minus some. This table has approximately 120,000 clones, roughly 84% appearing once. Sequencing input: peripheral blood. The receptor's source is a woman of 80 years or more with acute or convalescent COVID-19. This chain uses TRBV3-1 (or the pseudogene TRBV3-2) with TRBJ1-6, with D perhaps TRBD1 (5 bases). The CDR3: CASRNTGAFYNSPLHF. The CDR3 DNA sequence: TGTGCCAGCAGAAACACAGGAGCCTTTTATAATTCACCCCTCCACTTT.